Listed below are T cell receptor beta chains from one sample, sequenced in a study of radiotherapy plus CTLA-4 blockade in lung cancer. TCRdb's table, derived via immunoSEQ multiplex PCR, lists solely in-frame clones and lacks some. The sample contains tens of thousands of clones, around 73% of which appear only once. The sequencing here drew on peripheral blood, taken from a patient treated with radiotherapy plus ipilimumab. The receptor set was obtained from a human donor with non-small cell lung cancer who had a complete response to radiotherapy plus ipilimumab. The CDR3 runs from the conserved cysteine through the conserved F or W. A D gene is named only where the DNA matches it firmly. Clone size is stated in some rows and not others, as once, few, many or a class when expanded.

j_call,d_call,clone_size,v_call,cdr3_nt,cdr3_aa
TRBJ2-5,TRBD2,NA,TRBV18,TGTGCCAGCTCACCACCTAGCGGGAGGAAAGAGACCCAGTACTTC,CASSPPSGRKETQYF
TRBJ2-7,TRBD1,few,TRBV6-5,TGTGCCAGCAGAACAGACAGGGGGTCTTCCTACGAGCAGTACTTC,CASRTDRGSSYEQYF
TRBJ2-7,NA,few,TRBV10-3,TGTGCCACCCGGGAGCAGTACTTC,CATREQYF
TRBJ2-2,TRBD1,NA,TRBV9,TGTGCCAGCAGCGTAGTCGGGACAGGGGGGGAGCTGTTTTTT,CASSVVGTGGELFF
TRBJ2-1,TRBD1,NA,TRBV6-5,TGTGCCAGCAGTTATGACAGGGGGGCCTACAATGAGCAGTTCTTC,CASSYDRGAYNEQFF
TRBJ2-2,TRBD2,once,TRBV7-9,TGTGCCAGCAGCTTAGCGCTGACTAGCGGAGCGAACACCGGGGAGCTGTTTTTT,CASSLALTSGANTGELFF
TRBJ1-2,NA,NA,TRBV7-8,TGTGCCAGCAGCCCGTCAGGGCAGGGGACCGGCTACACCTTC,CASSPSGQGTGYTF
TRBJ2-3,TRBD1,once,TRBV28,TGTGCCAGCAGTTCCGAGGCCGGGACAGAGCTCTGGGATACGCAGTATTTT,CASSSEAGTELWDTQYF
TRBJ1-5,NA,few,TRBV19,TGTGCCAGTAGTATAGGGGCCCGACGAGACAATCAGCCCCAGCATTTT,CASSIGARRDNQPQHF
TRBJ2-5,NA,NA,TRBV7-3,TGTGCCAGCGGGAGCGGTACTGGGGAGACCCAGTACTTC,CASGSGTGETQYF
TRBJ1-3,NA,NA,TRBV9,TGTGCCAGCAGCGCAGGGTCTGGAAACACCATATATTTT,CASSAGSGNTIYF
TRBJ2-1,TRBD2,NA,TRBV5-1,TGCGCCAGCAGCTCGGGGGTCGGTAGCGGGAGGAGAGATGAGCAGTTCTTC,CASSSGVGSGRRDEQFF
TRBJ2-2,TRBD2,once,TRBV5-6,TGTGCCAGCAGCTTGGCGGGGGGACTAGCGACAACCGGGGAGCTGTTTTTT,CASSLAGGLATTGELFF
TRBJ1-2,NA,NA,TRBV7-2,TGTGCCAGCAGCTTAGGACACGATAGCGGAGGCTACACCTTC,CASSLGHDSGGYTF
TRBJ1-2,NA,NA,TRBV7-2,TGTGCCAGCAGCTTAGATCAGGGATTGAAAGGCTACACCTTC,CASSLDQGLKGYTF
TRBJ2-3,NA,NA,TRBV28,TGTGCCAGCAGTTTCGGGACACTGGGAGATACGCAGTATTTT,CASSFGTLGDTQYF
TRBJ2-7,NA,NA,TRBV28,TGTGCCAGCAGTTTTGTGCGGACAGACAATTACGAGCAGTACTTC,CASSFVRTDNYEQYF
TRBJ1-6,NA,NA,TRBV27,TGTGCCAGCAGTCACAGGGAGTCAAATTCACCCCTCCACTTT,CASSHRESNSPLHF
TRBJ2-2,TRBD2,NA,TRBV5-4,TGTGCCAGCAGCACGGCTAGCGGGAGTGGTACCGGGGAGCTGTTTTTT,CASSTASGSGTGELFF
TRBJ2-2,TRBD1,NA,TRBV27,TGTGCCAGCAGTCCCCAGGTTGGGGGACAGGGGTTCCCCCGGGTAGGCGGGGAGCTGTTTTTT,CASSPQVGGQGFPRVGGELFF
TRBJ2-2,NA,NA,TRBV5-4,TGTGCCAGCAGCCCCCCGGTTGGGGAGACCGGGGAGCTGTTTTTT,CASSPPVGETGELFF
TRBJ1-5,NA,NA,TRBV27,TGTGCCAGCAGTTCCCACCTAAGCAATCAGCCCCAGCATTTT,CASSSHLSNQPQHF
TRBJ1-5,NA,NA,TRBV5-1,TGCGCCAGCAGCTTAGAAGGAGGGACTAATCAGCCCCAGCATTTT,CASSLEGGTNQPQHF
TRBJ2-7,NA,NA,TRBV6-6,TGTGCCAGCAGTTACTCCAGGGTCACCTACGAGCAGTACTTC,CASSYSRVTYEQYF
TRBJ2-1,TRBD1,NA,TRBV5-1,TGCGCCAGCAGCGATGATGGACAGGGAGGCAATGAGCAGTTCTTC,CASSDDGQGGNEQFF
TRBJ1-3,TRBD1,NA,TRBV19,TGTGCCAGTAGCCGGACAGGGGACGGAAACACCATATATTTT,CASSRTGDGNTIYF
TRBJ2-5,TRBD1,NA,TRBV28,TGTGCCGGCAGCCTTCGACAGGGGATGTACTTC,CAGSLRQGMYF
TRBJ1-4,NA,few,TRBV7-9,TGTGCCAGCAGCCTACGGACAGACAATAATGAAAAACTGTTTTTT,CASSLRTDNNEKLFF
TRBJ1-2,TRBD1,NA,TRBV5-1,TGCGCCAGCAGGAGACAGCCGGGACAGGGTGACGGCTACACCTTC,CASRRQPGQGDGYTF
TRBJ2-4,TRBD1,NA,TRBV6-5,TGTGCCAGCAGTTCCGGACAGGGTGTAGCCAAAAACATTCAGTACTTC,CASSSGQGVAKNIQYF
TRBJ1-1,TRBD1,NA,TRBV5-1,TGCGCCAGCAGCTCCCCCTGGGGACAGTTGAACACTGAAGCTTTCTTT,CASSSPWGQLNTEAFF
TRBJ2-2,TRBD1,NA,TRBV6-4,TGTGCCAGCAGTGCAGCGACAGGGGGAACCGGGGAGCTGTTTTTT,CASSAATGGTGELFF
TRBJ1-2,NA,NA,TRBV7-8,TGTGCCAGCAGCTTAGTACAGGGCGGGAGTGGCTACACCTTC,CASSLVQGGSGYTF
TRBJ2-5,NA,NA,TRBV5-1,TGCGCCAGCAGCTTGGTGGGGGGGGGCCGTGAGACCCAGTACTTC,CASSLVGGGRETQYF
TRBJ2-2,TRBD2,NA,TRBV27,TGTGCCAGCAGTTTATGGGGGACTAGCGCCTCCCGCGGGGAGCTGTTTTTT,CASSLWGTSASRGELFF
TRBJ1-4,TRBD1,NA,TRBV7-8,TGTGCCAGCAGCCTTAGAGGGACAGCCACTAATGAAAAACTGTTTTTT,CASSLRGTATNEKLFF
TRBJ2-1,NA,NA,TRBV7-9,TGTGCCAGCAGCTTAGCGGGAGCGGGCCCTGAGCAGTTCTTC,CASSLAGAGPEQFF
TRBJ2-7,NA,NA,TRBV10-2,TGCGCCAGCAGTGAGTCGCGGGGCCCCTACGAGCAGTACTTC,CASSESRGPYEQYF
TRBJ2-3,NA,NA,TRBV15,TGTGCCACCGGTGGCTGGGGGGTTATCAGGGCGCATCCGCAGTATTTT,CATGGWGVIRAHPQYF
TRBJ2-7,TRBD2,NA,TRBV18,TGTGCCAGCTCAACTAGCGGGGGGGCCTACGAGCAGTACTTC,CASSTSGGAYEQYF
TRBJ2-1,TRBD2,NA,TRBV29-1,TGCAGCGTTCCGGGACTAGCTTACAATGAGCAGTTCTTC,CSVPGLAYNEQFF
TRBJ1-2,TRBD1,NA,TRBV30,TGTGCCTGGAGGGGGACAGGGGGATATGGCTACACCTTC,CAWRGTGGYGYTF
TRBJ1-4,NA,NA,TRBV30,TGTGCCCTTTCAGCAGGGGCTCACCTTTTTAATGAAAAACTGTTTTTT,CALSAGAHLFNEKLFF
TRBJ1-2,NA,NA,TRBV19,TGTGCCAGTTCAGTGGGGGCCCAGATCCGGACGCGTGGCTACACCTTC,CASSVGAQIRTRGYTF
TRBJ2-2,NA,few,TRBV7-6,TGTGCCAGCAGTCCAGACTACACCGGGGAGCTGTTTTTT,CASSPDYTGELFF
TRBJ2-1,TRBD2,once,TRBV15,TGTGCCACCAGCAGAGGAGCGGGAGTTAGCACCAATGAGCAGTTCTTC,CATSRGAGVSTNEQFF
TRBJ2-7,TRBD1,NA,TRBV7-9,TGTGCCAGCAGCTACGACAGGGGGGAGCAGTACTTC,CASSYDRGEQYF
TRBJ2-3,NA,NA,TRBV5-4,TGTGCCAGCAGCCCAGGGACTTTCCTAAGCACAGATACGCAGTATTTT,CASSPGTFLSTDTQYF
TRBJ1-1,TRBD1,NA,TRBV6-1,TGTGCCAGCACCCAGGGGGATCGTAAGCTTGAAGCTTTCTTT,CASTQGDRKLEAFF
TRBJ1-3,NA,NA,TRBV6-5,TGTGCCAGCGCGGGGTGGGAAGACACCATATATTTT,CASAGWEDTIYF
TRBJ2-2,TRBD1,NA,TRBV10-2,TGCGCCAGCAGTGAACGACAGGGCATTGGCGCCGGGGAGCTGTTTTTT,CASSERQGIGAGELFF
TRBJ1-5,TRBD1,NA,TRBV7-2,TGTGCCAGCAGCTTAGCAGGGGGCTTGGCTTTCGAAATTAGCAATCAGCCCCAGCATTTT,CASSLAGGLAFEISNQPQHF
TRBJ2-5,TRBD1,once,TRBV29-1,TGCAGCGTTGAAGACCCCGTGGACAGGGACGAAGAGACCCAGTACTTC,CSVEDPVDRDEETQYF
TRBJ2-3,NA,few,TRBV29-1,TGCAGCGTTGCCAGGTCCCCTACAGATACGCAGTATTTT,CSVARSPTDTQYF